Listed here are 30 T cell receptor beta chains from one sample, sequenced in a study of control samples from healthy donors and cancer patients. Method: immunoSEQ multiplex PCR; TCRdb's copy keeps in-frame clones and lacks some. The data hold about 170,000 clones, with roughly 91% observed a single time. The specimen was blood. The source is a woman under 40 in good health.

The chain has TRBV7-2 and TRBJ1-6, with D perhaps TRBD1 (6 bases). This CDR3 comprises 15 residues. Per germline, CDR1 SGHTA and CDR2 FQGNSA. V lost 8 bases to trimming and J lost 6 bases, with 17 bases between them. The CDR3 reads CASRQAGQTNSPLHF. The DNA of the CDR3 is TGTGCCAGCCGCCAGGCGGGACAAACTAATTCACCCCTCCACTTT.

This chain joins TRBV9 and TRBJ1-3; 9 nucleotides align to TRBD1. The germline gives CDR1 SGDLS, CDR2 YYNGEE. CDR3 size: 15 residues. Trimming took 4 bases from V and 2 from J; bases not matched to a gene: 4. The chain's CDR3 is CASSTRQGAGNTIYF. The CDR3 region has the DNA TGTGCCAGCAGCACCCGACAGGGGGCTGGAAACACCATATATTTT.

This chain joins TRBV9 and TRBJ1-1; a possible D gene is TRBD1 (5 bases). V lost 0 bases and J 1 base, leaving 10 bases between the germline ends. Germline lookup yields CDR1 SGDLS and CDR2 YYNGEE. The CDR3 covers 15 residues. The DNA for the CDR3 is TGTGCCAGCAGCGTAGTGGGGGACTCGAACACTGAAGCTTTCTTT. This sequence encodes CASSVVGDSNTEAFF.

The chain employs TRBV2 and TRBJ1-1, with no clear D. The CDR3 contains 13 residues. Germline CDR1 is SNHLY and CDR2 is FYNNEI. Trimming stripped 6 bases from V and 1 base from J, with 9 bases between. CDR3 residues: CASRQDSNTEAFF. For the CDR3, the DNA is TGTGCCAGCAGACAAGATTCGAACACTGAAGCTTTCTTT.

This rearrangement joins TRBV7-2 to TRBJ2-3; 9 positions match TRBD1. The length of the CDR3 is 14 residues. The germline V gene encodes CDR1 SGHTA and CDR2 FQGNSA. Losses at the gene ends were 1 base for V and 6 bases for J; bases not matched to a gene: 2. The CDR3 DNA sequence: TGTGCCAGCAGCTTAGTGGGACAGGGCGATACGCAGTATTTT. This codes for CASSLVGQGDTQYF.

The chain employs TRBV6-1 and TRBJ1-1; the match to TRBD1 covers 8 bases. V was clipped by 5 bases and J by 5 bases; unmatched bases: 7. Germline CDR1 reads MNHNS; CDR2 reads SASEGT. This CDR3 has 14 residues. CDR3 residues: CASSPHTGGTEAFF. As DNA, the CDR3 is TGTGCCAGCAGTCCGCACACAGGGGGGACTGAAGCTTTCTTT.

The gene calls are TRBV6-1 and TRBJ1-1; D is possibly TRBD1 (5 bases). This CDR3 comprises 16 residues. V lost 2 bases to trimming and J lost 1 base, with 14 bases between them. Per germline, CDR1 MNHNS and CDR2 SASEGT. The DNA for the CDR3 is TGTGCCAGCAGTGAATATGATCCCGACAGGAACACTGAAGCTTTCTTT. It encodes CASSEYDPDRNTEAFF.

This clone occurred a few times. J is TRBJ2-7 and V is TRBV11-3; 7 bases agree with TRBD1. Germline V gene sequence: CDR1 SGHNT, CDR2 YENEEA. The CDR3 extends over 12 amino acids. J gave up 7 bases and V 8 bases, and 8 bases lay outside the gene matches. The CDR3 DNA is TGTGCCAGCCAAGACAGGGTGGGGGAGCAGTACTTC. Protein sequence: CASQDRVGEQYF. Looking up the rest from reference TRBV11-3 and TRBJ2-7 gives the full variable domain: EAGVVQSPRYKIIEKKQPVAFWCNPISGHNTLYWYLQNLGQGPELLIRYENEEAVDDSQLPKDRFSAERLKGVDSTLKIQPAELGDSAVYLCASQDRVGEQYFGPGTRLTVT.

This clone came up a few times. The chain employs TRBV7-2 and TRBJ2-7; 8 bases are a match to TRBD1. Trimming removed 3 bases from V and 2 bases from J; junction bases left unmatched: 3. This CDR3 contains 14 residues. The germline gives CDR1 SGHTA, CDR2 FQGNSA. This CDR3 reads CASSFLGQAYEQYF. The CDR3 region has the DNA TGTGCCAGCAGCTTTCTGGGACAGGCCTACGAGCAGTACTTC.

This chain connects TRBV4-1 to TRBJ2-7; D unclear. The CDR3 has 16 residues. Trimming left V 1 base short and J 3 bases short, with 16 bases between. CDR1 is MGHRA, CDR2 YSYEKL, per germline. Here the CDR3 reads CASSQAVETNLYEQYF. CDR3 in DNA: TGCGCCAGCAGCCAAGCGGTTGAGACAAACCTCTACGAGCAGTACTTC.

This clone was seen a few times. The chain has TRBV7-8 and TRBJ2-4, with TRBD2 matching over 12 bases. Per the germline V gene, CDR1 is SGHVS and CDR2 is FQNEAQ. Unmatched junction bases numbered 5, after V lost 5 bases and J lost 6 bases. The CDR3 runs to 15 residues. This CDR3 is CASSPPSGGANIQYF. The CDR3 nucleotides read TGTGCCAGCAGCCCCCCTAGCGGGGGGGCAAACATTCAGTACTTC. Based on the CDR3 plus reference TRBV7-8 and TRBJ2-4, the full variable domain is GAGVSQSPRYKVAKRGQDVALRCDPISGHVSLFWYQQALGQGPEFLTYFQNEAQLDKSGLPSDRFFAERPEGSVSTLKIQRTQQEDSAVYLCASSPPSGGANIQYFGAGTRLSVL.

CDR3 DNA sequence: TGTGCCAGCAGCTTAGTTGGGACTAGCGTGGGGGAGCAGTACTTC. Its protein is CASSLVGTSVGEQYF. This rearrangement joins TRBV11-2 to TRBJ2-7; 10 bases match TRBD2. The trim removed 1 base at V and 7 bases at J, leaving 7 bases unmatched. CDR1 is SGHAT, CDR2 FQNNGV, per germline. This CDR3 spans 15 amino acids.

CDR3 sequence (DNA): TGCGCCAGCAGGGATAACTCCTACAATGAGCAGTTCTTC. The encoded protein is CASRDNSYNEQFF. The chain has TRBV5-1 and TRBJ2-1; D gene unclear. Between the trimmed V and J ends, which lost 5 bases and 0 bases, there was a span of 6 bases. CDR1 and CDR2 (germline): SGHRS, YFSETQ. This CDR3 has 13 residues.

This clone was recorded once. V gene TRBV30 combines with J gene TRBJ2-4; 9 bases match TRBD1. V was clipped by 0 bases and J by 8 bases; unmatched bases: 5. Germline V gene sequence: CDR1 GTSNPN, CDR2 SVGIG (reference sequence). This CDR3 is 14 amino acids long. The CDR3 DNA reads TGTGCCTGGAGTGTGCTTCGACAGGGGGACATTCAGTACTTC. Its protein is CAWSVLRQGDIQYF.

This sequence joins TRBV7-9 and TRBJ1-1, with D perhaps TRBD1 (5 bases). Trimming pared 4 bases from V and 1 base from J, leaving 13 bases between. This CDR3 comprises 15 residues. The germline V gene encodes CDR1 SEHNR and CDR2 FQNEAQ (reference sequence). The CDR3: CASSSGSRANTEAFF. The CDR3 bases are TGTGCCAGCAGCTCAGGGAGCAGGGCGAACACTGAAGCTTTCTTT.

This sequence joins TRBV28 and TRBJ1-5, with D perhaps TRBD1 (6 bases). CDR3 size: 15 residues. In germline, CDR1 is MDHEN, CDR2 SYDVKM. The V gene lost 7 bases and the J gene lost 4 bases, with 17 bases spanning the gap. The CDR3 loop reads CASTLQGVTNQPQHF. CDR3 nucleotides: TGTGCCAGCACCTTACAGGGAGTAACAAATCAGCCCCAGCATTTT.

This chain uses TRBV27 with TRBJ2-4; 7 positions agree with TRBD1. V lost 0 bases and J lost 1; bases outside the gene matches: 0. This CDR3 spans 15 amino acids. CDR1 MNHEY and CDR2 SMNVEV come from the germline V gene (reference sequence). The CDR3 here is CASSLSTGAKNIQYF. The CDR3 bases are TGTGCCAGCAGTTTATCGACAGGGGCCAAAAACATTCAGTACTTC.

The J gene is TRBJ1-1, the V gene TRBV19; D is uncertain. There are 13 residues in the CDR3. Germline CDR1 reads LNHDA; CDR2 reads SQIVND (reference sequence). V was pared by 2 bases and J by 3 bases, with 7 bases between. In DNA, the CDR3 is TGTGCCAGTAGTATAAGGAGGGACACTGAAGCTTTCTTT. The encoded protein is CASSIRRDTEAFF.

The rearrangement uses TRBV11-2 and TRBJ2-7; D unclear. This CDR3 is built from 13 residues. Germline CDR1 SGHAT, CDR2 FQNNGV. V lost 1 base to trimming and J lost 0 bases, with 4 bases between them. The CDR3 loop reads CASSLVISYEQYF. As DNA, the CDR3 is TGTGCCAGCAGCTTAGTCATCTCCTACGAGCAGTACTTC.

The chain recombines TRBV29-1 with TRBJ1-1; 8 bases align to TRBD1. Germline CDR1 is SQVTM and CDR2 is ANQGSEA. J was trimmed by 4 bases and V by 3 bases; bases with no gene match: 4. The CDR3 consists of 13 residues. CDR3 sequence: CSVDLQGGTEAFF. In DNA, the CDR3 is TGCAGCGTTGACCTACAGGGGGGCACTGAAGCTTTCTTT.

As to this clone: It may be a read error: a sequence one base away is much more abundant. The CDR3 bases are TGTGCCAGCAGCTTTCGGAACTCTGGAAACACCATATATTTT. Residues: CASSFRNSGNTIYF. The chain carries TRBV7-2 and TRBJ1-3; D is undetermined. The CDR3 has 14 amino acids. Trimming pared 3 bases from V and 0 bases from J, leaving 6 bases between. Looked up from germline, CDR1 is SGHTA and CDR2 is FQGNSA.

V and J are TRBV7-2 and TRBJ2-2; TRBD1 is a possible D gene (6 bases). CDR3 size: 13 residues. Germline V gene sequence: CDR1 SGHTA, CDR2 FQGNSA. V lost 6 bases and J 5 bases, leaving 10 bases between the germline ends. This CDR3 reads CASSSQGTGELFF. The CDR3 nucleotides read TGTGCCAGCAGTTCTCAGGGGACCGGGGAGCTGTTTTTT.

The chain has TRBV25-1 and TRBJ2-3; 10 bases are shared with TRBD2. CDR1 MGHDK and CDR2 SYGVNS come from the germline V gene. V lost 8 bases and J lost 2; bases outside the gene matches: 4. This CDR3 has 14 amino acids. CDR3 protein: CASHSGGPTDTQYF. The CDR3 region has the DNA TGTGCCAGCCATAGCGGGGGGCCCACAGATACGCAGTATTTT.

A single count supports this clone. Other nucleotide sequences in the sample specify the same CDR3. The gene calls are TRBV6-2 or TRBV6-3 and TRBJ2-7; the D is unclear. Germline V gene data show CDR1 as MNHEY and CDR2 as SVGEGT. The CDR3 runs to 13 residues. The germline V and J ends were trimmed by 5 bases and 2 bases, with 10 bases remaining between them. CDR3 amino acids: CASSPGPTYEQYF. The CDR3 DNA follows: TGTGCCAGCAGTCCCGGGCCGACCTACGAGCAGTACTTC.

This chain connects TRBV11-2 to TRBJ1-6, with 7 bases matching TRBD1. Germline V gene sequence: CDR1 SGHAT, CDR2 FQNNGV. This CDR3 spans 16 amino acids. Trimming removed 2 bases from V and 1 base from J; junction bases left unmatched: 2. CDR3 nucleotide sequence: TGTGCCAGCAGCTTAACAGGGGAGTCCTATAATTCACCCCTCCACTTT. Its protein product is CASSLTGESYNSPLHF.

The J gene is TRBJ2-7, the V gene TRBV11-2; D uncertain. With 1 base removed from V and 0 bases from J, the gap between germline ends came to 10 bases. The CDR3 is made up of 15 amino acids. Per the germline V gene, CDR1 is SGHAT and CDR2 is FQNNGV. CDR3 protein: CASSLGVRSSYEQYF. CDR3 DNA sequence: TGTGCCAGCAGCTTAGGTGTCAGGAGCTCCTACGAGCAGTACTTC.

The J gene is TRBJ1-2, the V gene TRBV3-1 (or the pseudogene TRBV3-2); D may be TRBD1 (5 bases). Germline-derived CDR1 and CDR2 are LGHDT and YNNKEL (reference sequence). The V end was cut by 1 base, the J end by 4 bases, with 7 bases between. This CDR3 is 13 amino acids long. The CDR3 bases are TGTGCCAGCAGCCAAGCCGGGGCCTATGGCTACACCTTC. Encoded protein: CASSQAGAYGYTF.

The V call is TRBV15, the J call TRBJ2-3; no firm D call. V was trimmed by 0 bases and J by 6 bases, leaving 4 bases between them. Germline CDR1 and CDR2: LNHNV and YYDKDF (reference sequence). The CDR3 is 12 amino acids. The CDR3 DNA reads as TGTGCCACCAGCAGAGATCGGGATACGCAGTATTTT. Protein sequence: CATSRDRDTQYF. The whole variable domain, filled in from reference TRBV15 and TRBJ2-3, reads DAMVIQNPRYQVTQFGKPVTLSCSQTLNHNVMYWYQQKSSQAPKLLFHYYDKDFNNEADTPDNFQSRRPNTSFCFLDIRSPGLGDTAMYLCATSRDRDTQYFGPGTRLTVL.

V usage is TRBV4-2 and J usage is TRBJ2-2; D is undetermined. CDR3 length equals 13 residues. V was trimmed by 3 bases and J by 5 bases, leaving 7 bases between them. Germline loops: CDR1 LGHNA, CDR2 YNFKEQ. The CDR3 coding sequence is TGTGCCAGCAGCCAGACCGAAACCGGGGAGCTGTTTTTT. Translation gives CASSQTETGELFF.

The gene calls are TRBV7-3 and TRBJ1-1; TRBD1 agrees at 9 bases. The CDR3 loop spans 15 amino acids. Unmatched junction bases numbered 0, after V lost 0 bases and J lost 1 base. Germline lookup yields CDR1 SGHTA and CDR2 FQGTGA. The CDR3 protein is CASSLTGQGNTEAFF. CDR3 DNA sequence: TGTGCCAGCAGCTTAACGGGACAGGGGAACACTGAAGCTTTCTTT.